This TCR beta chain derives from a study of blood T cells in healthy people across ages. Primers used in a second PCR of roughly 7 to 11 cycles were a sample-barcoded 5' primer and a J-beta primer mix. A single record per CDR3 protein comes from TCRdb applying MiXCR to the 5' RACE reads. Here the sample spans approximately 290,000 distinct CDR3 sequences, around 27% being singletons. The germline CDR1 and CDR2 sequences are LNHNV and YYDKDF (reference sequence). The CDR3 contains 15 residues. V lost 1 base and J 0 bases, leaving 8 bases between the germline ends. This sequence originates from a woman aged 70-85 years in good health. The chain couples TRBV15 to TRBJ2-3; D is undetermined. Source material: blood. The CDR3 loop is CATSRGHQSTDTQYF. The DNA for the CDR3 is TGTGCCACCAGCAGAGGTCACCAGAGCACAGATACGCAGTATTTT. Using reference TRBV15 and TRBJ2-3 for the parts outside the CDR3, the full variable domain is DAMVIQNPRYQVTQFGKPVTLSCSQTLNHNVMYWYQQKSSQAPKLLFHYYDKDFNNEADTPDNFQSRRPNTSFCFLDIRSPGLGDTAMYLCATSRGHQSTDTQYFGPGTRLTVL.